Given below is one TCR beta chain in context. Per the germline V gene, CDR1 is WSHSY and CDR2 is SAAADI. The CDR3 contains 14 residues. Trimming cost V 6 bases and J 5 bases; bases outside gene matches: 7. This entry is derived from a study of blood T cell repertoires in COVID-19. Study information: There were acute and convalescent COVID-19 samples, and they came from the United States, Italy and Spain. Nucleic acid was either cDNA or gDNA, and it came from T cells, B-cell-depleted T cells, or PBMCs.

Original analysis: Estimated nucleated cell counts came from reference gene primer amplification. Some clones are missing from TCRdb's copy, which holds only in-frame ones; the method was immunoSEQ multiplex PCR. For V, J and clone size, that table is used; D and trimming come from the DNA. The repertoire holds under 350,000 clones, with approximately 83% as singletons. The TCR sequence derives from a woman in her 70s with acute or convalescent COVID-19. V is TRBV10-2 and J is TRBJ2-1; TRBD1 matches 7 bases. Sequencing used peripheral blood. This chain's CDR3 is CASSAWGQNNEQFF. The CDR3 coding sequence is TGCGCCAGCAGCGCCTGGGGACAGAACAATGAGCAGTTCTTC.